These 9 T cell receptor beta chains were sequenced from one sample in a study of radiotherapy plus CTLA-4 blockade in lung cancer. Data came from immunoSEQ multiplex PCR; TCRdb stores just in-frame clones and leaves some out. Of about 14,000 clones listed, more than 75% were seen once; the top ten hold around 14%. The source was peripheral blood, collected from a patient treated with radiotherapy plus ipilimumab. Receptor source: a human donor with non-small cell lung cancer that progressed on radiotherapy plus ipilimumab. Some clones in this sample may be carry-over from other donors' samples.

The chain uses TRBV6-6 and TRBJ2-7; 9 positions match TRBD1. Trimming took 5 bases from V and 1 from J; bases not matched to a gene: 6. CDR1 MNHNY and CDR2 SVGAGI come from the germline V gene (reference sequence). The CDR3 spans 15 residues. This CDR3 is CASSLPGQGSYEQYF. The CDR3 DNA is TGTGCCAGCAGTCTACCGGGACAGGGATCCTACGAGCAGTACTTC.

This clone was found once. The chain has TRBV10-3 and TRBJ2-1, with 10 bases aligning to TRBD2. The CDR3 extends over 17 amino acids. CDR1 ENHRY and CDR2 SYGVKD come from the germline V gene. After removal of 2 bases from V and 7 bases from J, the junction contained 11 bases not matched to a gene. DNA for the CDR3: TGTGCCATCAGTGAGCCCCGGGGAGTAGCGGGAGGTAATGAGCAGTTCTTC. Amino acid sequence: CAISEPRGVAGGNEQFF.

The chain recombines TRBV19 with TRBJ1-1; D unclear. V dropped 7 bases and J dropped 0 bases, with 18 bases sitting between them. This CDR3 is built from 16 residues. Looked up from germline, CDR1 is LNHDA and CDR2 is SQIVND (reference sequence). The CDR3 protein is CASTMTTGLLNTEAFF. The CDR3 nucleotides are TGTGCCAGTACCATGACTACCGGGCTGTTGAACACTGAAGCTTTCTTT.

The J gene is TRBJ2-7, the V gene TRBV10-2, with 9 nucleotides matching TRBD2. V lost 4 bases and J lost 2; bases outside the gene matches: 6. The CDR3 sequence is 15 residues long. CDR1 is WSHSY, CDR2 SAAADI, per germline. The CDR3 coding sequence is TGCGCCAGCAGTGGAAGCGGGGGGCGTCCCTACGAGCAGTACTTC. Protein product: CASSGSGGRPYEQYF.

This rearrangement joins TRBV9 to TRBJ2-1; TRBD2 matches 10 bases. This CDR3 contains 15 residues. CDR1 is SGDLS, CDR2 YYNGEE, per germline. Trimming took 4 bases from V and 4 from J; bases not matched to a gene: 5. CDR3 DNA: TGTGCCAGCAGCCGGACTAGCGGCGGGTACAATGAGCAGTTCTTC. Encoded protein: CASSRTSGGYNEQFF.

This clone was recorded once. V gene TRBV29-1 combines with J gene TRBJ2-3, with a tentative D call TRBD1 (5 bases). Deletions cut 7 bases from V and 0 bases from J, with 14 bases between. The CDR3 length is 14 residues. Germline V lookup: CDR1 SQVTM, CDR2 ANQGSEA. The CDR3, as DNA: TGCAGCGCCTGGGGCGGAATAAGCACAGATACGCAGTATTTT. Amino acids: CSAWGGISTDTQYF.

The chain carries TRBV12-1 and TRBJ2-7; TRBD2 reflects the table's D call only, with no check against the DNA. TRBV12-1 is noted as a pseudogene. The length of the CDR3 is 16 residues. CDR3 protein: CASSENSSRRSGEQYF. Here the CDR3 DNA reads TGTGCCAGCAGCGAAAACTCTAGCAGGAGGAGTGGCGAGCAGTACTTC.

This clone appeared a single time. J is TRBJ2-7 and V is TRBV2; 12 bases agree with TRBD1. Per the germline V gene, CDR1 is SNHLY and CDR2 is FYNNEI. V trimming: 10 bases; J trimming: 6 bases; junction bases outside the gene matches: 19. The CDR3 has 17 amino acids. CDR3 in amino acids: CATNRGDPGQGAREQYF. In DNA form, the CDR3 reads TGTGCCACCAACCGAGGCGACCCGGGACAGGGGGCCCGCGAGCAGTACTTC.

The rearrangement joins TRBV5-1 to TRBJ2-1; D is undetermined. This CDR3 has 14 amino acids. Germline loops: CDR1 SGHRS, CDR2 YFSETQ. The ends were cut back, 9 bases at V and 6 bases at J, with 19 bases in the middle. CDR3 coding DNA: TGCGCCACCCGTTCTCTGAGCTCCGGCAATGAGCAGTTCTTC. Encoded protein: CATRSLSSGNEQFF.